In its sample, the clone carrying this T cell receptor (beta chain) was seen many times. The antigen is undetermined. This record belongs to a study of naive and memory T cell subsets. The study's findings and limits: From naive to CM, EM and EMRA, diversity decreased and Gini increased. Activation and differentiation may alter RNA-based TCR counts. Naive repertoires, especially CD8, held a few larger clonotypes, possibly memory cells re-expressing CD45RA. Over 85% of naive TCR sequences appeared only once after error correction, unlike memory subsets.

The beta constant-region primer was an equimolar mix of two oligonucleotides covering TRBC1 and TRBC2. Ligated cDNA was amplified by four rounds of PCR with nested alpha and beta constant-region primers and SP2. Ligation attached a single-stranded oligonucleotide with a 12-nucleotide UMI and the SP2 primer to the cDNA 3' end. TCRdb re-derived calls from the UMI-ligation and nested PCR reads in MiXCR, one entry per CDR3 protein. Here the sample spans 120,000 to 150,000 distinct CDR3 sequences, about 20% being singletons. This CDR3 is 13 amino acids long. CDR1 is MNHEY, CDR2 SVGEGT, per germline. V was shortened by 2 bases and J by 4 bases, with 8 bases between the two germline ends.

This clonotype originated in a human donor in good health. Sequencing input: naive CD8+ T cells from blood. V and J are TRBV6-2 or TRBV6-3 and TRBJ1-1; D is unresolved. In nucleotides, the CDR3 is TGTGCCAGCAGTTACATGGGGAGCACTGAAGCTTTCTTT. It encodes CASSYMGSTEAFF.